This T cell receptor (beta chain) was captured in a study of Ad26.COV2.S vaccination and SARS-CoV-2 variants. At the level of the study: A COV1001 Ad26.COV2.S trial-arm participant provided the sample. Ad26.COV2.S was injected intramuscularly once or twice, 56 days apart. General study results and limits: Breadth of non-spike TCRs did not differ between vaccinees and placebo recipients.

The treatment was: some 20 received Ad26.COV2.S at low or high dose, single or two shots; about 5 received placebo; per-sample allocation not given. Sampling was done on day 63 after the first vaccine or placebo injection. Profiled with immunoSEQ multiplex PCR; TCRdb holds only in-frame clones, not every one. Of approximately 410,000 clones in the sample, roughly 88% were seen once. With regard to this clone: Its target is unknown.

Trimming removed 10 bases at V and 1 base at J, with 16 bases between. Germline CDR1 and CDR2: ENHRY and SYGVKD. This CDR3 region has 14 residues. The specimen comprised peripheral blood, sampled in a trial of Ad26.COV2.S vaccine versus placebo. This TCR derives from a person between 18 and 60 years old who received the Ad26.COV2.S COVID-19 vaccine or a placebo. The chain employs TRBV10-3 and TRBJ2-5; D might be TRBD2 (5 bases). The chain's CDR3 is CATGEFGAQETQYF. The CDR3 nucleotides read TGTGCCACCGGGGAATTCGGCGCCCAAGAGACCCAGTACTTC.